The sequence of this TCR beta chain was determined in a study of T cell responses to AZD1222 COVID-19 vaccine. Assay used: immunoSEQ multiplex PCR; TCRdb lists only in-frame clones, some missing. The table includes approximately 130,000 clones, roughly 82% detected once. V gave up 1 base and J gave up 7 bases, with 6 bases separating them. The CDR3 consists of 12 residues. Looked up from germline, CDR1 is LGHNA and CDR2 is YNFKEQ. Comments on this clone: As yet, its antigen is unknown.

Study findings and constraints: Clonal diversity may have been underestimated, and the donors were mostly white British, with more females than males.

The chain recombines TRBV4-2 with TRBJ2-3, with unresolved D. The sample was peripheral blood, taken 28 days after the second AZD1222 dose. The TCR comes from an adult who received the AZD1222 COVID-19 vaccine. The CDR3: CASSQATYTQYF. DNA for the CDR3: TGTGCCAGCAGCCAAGCGACTTATACGCAGTATTTT.